Below, 20 T cell receptor beta chains from the same sample are listed, as sequenced in a study of blood T cell repertoires in COVID-19. Method: immunoSEQ multiplex PCR; TCRdb's copy keeps in-frame clones and lacks some. The table includes some 200,000 clones, approximately 87% detected once. Sequencing was performed on PBMCs or T cells enriched from blood (not recorded which). Receptors originate from a woman aged 45-65 years in a cohort exposed to, infected with or recovered from COVID-19 (not recorded which).

The chain joins TRBV19 to TRBJ1-2, with 10 bases lining up with TRBD1. The CDR3 is 17 residues long. Germline V gene sequence: CDR1 LNHDA, CDR2 SQIVND (reference sequence). V was pared by 6 bases and J by 2 bases, with 12 bases of the junction left unmatched. The CDR3 reads CASSSPGQGYGNYGYTF. The CDR3 DNA follows: TGTGCCAGTAGCTCCCCGGGACAGGGGTACGGGAACTATGGCTACACCTTC.

The chain recombines TRBV12-3 or TRBV12-4 with TRBJ2-1; D is perhaps TRBD2 (6 bases). Between the trimmed V and J ends, which lost 6 bases and 6 bases, there was a span of 9 bases. This CDR3 is built from 12 residues. DNA of the CDR3: TGTGCCAGCAGCCGGGACTTCAATGAGCAGTTCTTC. Amino acids: CASSRDFNEQFF.

The chain uses TRBV7-8 and TRBJ1-5; D is unresolved. The V and J ends lost 1 base and 1 base respectively, with 8 bases between them. The CDR3 consists of 15 residues. Germline-derived CDR1 and CDR2 are SGHVS and FQNEAQ. CDR3 in amino acids: CASSLVTWSNQPQHF. CDR3 sequence (DNA): TGTGCCAGCAGCTTAGTGACTTGGAGCAATCAGCCCCAGCATTTT. The variable domain in full, with the rest retrieved from reference TRBV7-8 and TRBJ1-5, is GAGVSQSPRYKVAKRGQDVALRCDPISGHVSLFWYQQALGQGPEFLTYFQNEAQLDKSGLPSDRFFAERPEGSVSTLKIQRTQQEDSAVYLCASSLVTWSNQPQHFGDGTRLSIL.

The chain carries TRBV4-2 and TRBJ2-7; 10 bases fit TRBD1. The J segment lost 3 bases and the V segment lost 0 bases, leaving 17 bases of the junction unmatched. This CDR3 has 20 residues. Germline CDR1 LGHNA, CDR2 YNFKEQ. The CDR3 loop is CASSQEAGDRGNSHYYEQYF. DNA of the CDR3: TGTGCCAGCAGCCAAGAGGCCGGGGACAGGGGTAATTCCCACTACTACGAGCAGTACTTC.

The chain's CDR3 is CASSRRLGANTGELFF. The CDR3 DNA reads TGTGCCAGCAGCCGCAGACTAGGGGCGAACACCGGGGAGCTGTTTTTT. The rearrangement links TRBV7-2 to TRBJ2-2; D might be TRBD2 (6 bases). Per germline, CDR1 SGHTA and CDR2 FQGNSA. The CDR3 is 16 amino acids. Trimming took 5 bases from V and 0 from J, leaving 13 bases between them.

V usage is TRBV7-9 and J usage is TRBJ2-4, with TRBD2 identical over 11 bases. Germline CDR1 is SEHNR and CDR2 is FQNEAQ (reference sequence). The CDR3 totals 15 residues. Trimming removed 5 bases from V and 7 bases from J; junction bases left unmatched: 7. The CDR3: CASSPLLAGVNIQYF. Written as DNA, the CDR3 is TGTGCCAGCAGCCCGCTACTAGCGGGGGTGAACATTCAGTACTTC.

A single count supports this clone. The rearrangement links TRBV18 to TRBJ2-1; TRBD2 matches 13 bases. V was pared by 6 bases and J by 7 bases, with 12 bases of the junction left unmatched. Germline V lookup: CDR1 KGHSH, CDR2 LQKENI. The CDR3 has 17 residues. CDR3 protein: CASSRTFGLAGANEQFF. The CDR3 DNA reads TGTGCCAGCTCCCGGACCTTTGGACTAGCGGGGGCTAATGAGCAGTTCTTC.

The rearrangement links TRBV4-3 to TRBJ2-7; TRBD1 matches 9 bases. CDR1 and CDR2 (germline): LGHNA, YSLEER. The CDR3 spans 14 residues. Germline trimming cut 8 bases from V and 3 bases from J; bases unmatched to any gene: 8. CDR3 region: CASPRDREVYEQYF. Written as DNA, the CDR3 is TGCGCCAGCCCCCGGGACAGGGAGGTCTACGAGCAGTACTTC.

The chain couples TRBV27 to TRBJ2-1; 7 nucleotides match TRBD1. The CDR3 contains 15 residues. Germline CDR1 is MNHEY and CDR2 is SMNVEV (reference sequence). Trimming took 7 bases from V and 4 from J; bases not matched to a gene: 10. The CDR3 is CASNRLQGSYNEQFF. The CDR3 region has the DNA TGTGCCAGCAACCGCCTACAGGGGTCTTACAATGAGCAGTTCTTC.

CDR3 protein: CASSLDRGDYEQYF. The CDR3 region has the DNA TGCGCCAGCAGCCTTGACAGGGGTGACTACGAGCAGTACTTC. V and J are TRBV5-1 and TRBJ2-7; 8 bases align to TRBD1. The CDR3 runs 14 residues. Germline lookup yields CDR1 SGHRS and CDR2 YFSETQ. Losses at the gene ends were 4 bases for V and 3 bases for J; bases not matched to a gene: 6.

The chain recombines TRBV28 with TRBJ1-2; 7 nucleotides align to TRBD1. V was clipped by 5 bases and J by 1 base; unmatched bases: 1. This CDR3 has 13 residues. CDR1 is MDHEN, CDR2 SYDVKM, per germline. The CDR3 protein is CASSRDSNYGYTF. CDR3 bases: TGTGCCAGCAGTCGGGACAGTAACTATGGCTACACCTTC.

The genes are TRBV6-2 or TRBV6-3 and TRBJ1-1, with 7 bases that match TRBD1. The CDR3 is 16 amino acids. V lost 6 bases, J lost 4 bases, and 14 bases stayed unmatched. Per germline, CDR1 MNHEY and CDR2 SVGEGT. CDR3 protein: CASSLRQGIGATEAFF. In nucleotides, the CDR3 is TGTGCCAGCAGCCTTAGACAGGGCATTGGGGCCACTGAAGCTTTCTTT.

This chain connects TRBV7-9 to TRBJ1-4; no firm D call. The CDR3 totals 15 residues. Germline-derived CDR1 and CDR2 are SEHNR and FQNEAQ (reference sequence). V lost 7 bases and J lost 0, with 12 bases in between. CDR3 sequence (DNA): TGTGCCAGCACCCTGAGTACCGCAACTAATGAAAAACTGTTTTTT. Translation gives CASTLSTATNEKLFF.

The chain recombines TRBV27 with TRBJ1-5, with 8 bases lining up with TRBD1. The CDR3 runs to 14 residues. CDR1 is MNHEY, CDR2 SMNVEV, per germline (reference sequence). J lost 5 bases, V lost 10 bases, and 10 bases had no gene match. The CDR3 nucleotides read TGTGCCAAACGGGCAGGGGGCAGGGATCAGCCCCAGCATTTT. Translation gives CAKRAGGRDQPQHF.

This clone showed up just once. The rearrangement uses TRBV5-1 and TRBJ2-7; D possibly corresponds to TRBD2 (7 bases). The V and J ends lost 5 bases and 8 bases respectively, with 20 bases between them. The CDR3 extends over 14 amino acids. Germline lookup yields CDR1 SGHRS and CDR2 YFSETQ. Here the CDR3 reads CASRSDAGAAQQYF. For the CDR3, the DNA is TGCGCCAGCAGGTCTGACGCGGGGGCTGCGCAGCAGTACTTC.

This sequence joins TRBV6-6 and TRBJ1-5; possible D gene TRBD1, 5 bases. The germline gives CDR1 MNHNY, CDR2 SVGAGI (reference sequence). V lost 4 bases to trimming and J lost 5 bases, with 12 bases between them. The CDR3 totals 14 residues. CDR3 coding DNA: TGTGCCAGCAGTTCCCCTGACAGAGATCAGCCCCAGCATTTT. Translation: CASSSPDRDQPQHF.

The chain recombines TRBV27 with TRBJ1-6; tentative D call: TRBD1 (6 bases). Trimming stripped 5 bases from V and 3 bases from J, with 14 bases between. The CDR3 extends over 16 amino acids. The germline CDR1 and CDR2 sequences are MNHEY and SMNVEV (reference sequence). This chain's CDR3 is CASSPYRDLYNSPLHF. In DNA, the CDR3 is TGTGCCAGCAGTCCCTACAGGGACCTCTATAATTCACCCCTCCACTTT.

V is TRBV5-5 and J is TRBJ1-3; tentatively, D is TRBD1 (5 bases). The CDR3 runs to 16 residues. Germline lookup yields CDR1 SGHKS and CDR2 YYEKEE (reference sequence). Deletions cut 4 bases from V and 3 bases from J, with 17 bases between. The CDR3 region has the DNA TGTGCCAGCAGCCCCTCGGAAGGGGCTGTTGGAAACACCATATATTTT. Translation: CASSPSEGAVGNTIYF.

This chain uses TRBV18 with TRBJ2-1; unclear D gene. V was pared by 4 bases and J by 8 bases, with 12 bases between. The CDR3 spans 13 residues. Germline V CDR1 and CDR2: KGHSH, LQKENI. CDR3 nucleotide sequence: TGTGCCAGCTCACTACGGTTAGATGATGAGCAGTTCTTC. Translated, it gives CASSLRLDDEQFF. The full variable domain, its missing parts supplied by reference TRBV18 and TRBJ2-1, is NAGVMQNPRHLVRRRGQEARLRCSPMKGHSHVYWYRQLPEEGLKFMVYLQKENIIDESGMPKERFSAEFPKEGPSILRIQQVVRGDSAAYFCASSLRLDDEQFFGPGTRLTVL.

The chain has TRBV19 and TRBJ2-2; 14 bases are a match to TRBD2. The V gene end was trimmed by 5 bases and the J gene end by 0 bases; junction bases not matched to a gene: 11. In germline, CDR1 is LNHDA, CDR2 SQIVND (reference sequence). There are 20 residues in the CDR3. Here the CDR3 reads CASSLLPGLAGATNTGELFF. For the CDR3, the DNA is TGTGCCAGTAGTCTTCTCCCGGGACTAGCGGGGGCGACGAACACCGGGGAGCTGTTTTTT.